One and the same sample provided the 27 T cell receptor beta chains below, sequenced in a study of cytomegalovirus exposure and HLA in healthy donors. The primer mix had 60 Vbeta and 13 Jbeta primers. Here immunoSEQ multiplex PCR was the method, and the copy in TCRdb shows in-frame clones only, minus some. This sample yields some 120,000 clones, of which 82% are seen a single time; roughly 12% belongs to the top ten. The specimen was PBMCs. The origin of the receptors is a male donor in good health and CMV-seropositive.

The V call is TRBV29-1, the J call TRBJ2-7; D gene uncertain. Trimming stripped 4 bases from V and 4 bases from J, with 17 bases between. The CDR3 consists of 14 residues. CDR1 SQVTM and CDR2 ANQGSEA come from the germline V gene. The CDR3 is CSVGQSDGLYEQYF. Written as DNA, the CDR3 is TGCAGCGTTGGGCAGTCGGATGGGCTATACGAGCAGTACTTC.

This rearrangement joins TRBV6-5 to TRBJ2-7; 11 bases align to TRBD2. Germline trimming cut 2 bases from V and 4 bases from J; bases unmatched to any gene: 4. The CDR3 runs to 15 residues. The germline V gene encodes CDR1 MNHEY and CDR2 SVGAGI. CDR3 DNA sequence: TGTGCCAGCAGTTACGGGCTAGCGGGAGGTTACGAGCAGTACTTC. Protein sequence: CASSYGLAGGYEQYF.

The chain couples TRBV7-9 to TRBJ1-2, with a possible D match to TRBD1 (6 bases). V gave up 1 base and J gave up 5 bases, with 17 bases separating them. The germline CDR1 and CDR2 sequences are SEHNR and FQNEAQ (reference sequence). The CDR3 runs to 16 residues. CDR3 amino acids: CASSLGQLGTLYGYTF. The CDR3 bases are TGTGCCAGCAGCTTAGGTCAGCTCGGGACACTTTATGGCTACACCTTC.

The V call is TRBV5-1, the J call TRBJ2-7, with 7 bases that match TRBD1. The trim removed 7 bases at V and 1 base at J, leaving 11 bases unmatched. Germline V CDR1 and CDR2: SGHRS, YFSETQ. The CDR3 is 15 residues long. CDR3 protein: CASGFGTGQSYEQYF. The CDR3 DNA is TGCGCCAGCGGTTTCGGTACGGGACAGTCCTACGAGCAGTACTTC.

This chain uses TRBV4-3 with TRBJ2-4; tentative D call: TRBD2 (5 bases). Germline CDR1 LGHNA, CDR2 YSLEER. Trimming pared 1 base from V and 6 bases from J, leaving 10 bases between. The CDR3 runs to 14 residues. The CDR3 DNA reads TGCGCCAGCAGCCAAGGGCAGCGGCCAAACATTCAGTACTTC. It specifies CASSQGQRPNIQYF.

In this sample, this clone turned up a few times. CDR3 DNA: TGTGCCAGCAACGTCCAAGCCCGGGAGGGCGAGCAGTACTTC. This translates into CASNVQAREGEQYF. V usage is TRBV6-1 and J usage is TRBJ2-7; 8 bases agree with TRBD2. Germline V gives CDR1 MNHNS, CDR2 SASEGT. The CDR3 is 14 amino acids. V shed 7 bases and J 6 bases; nucleotides not matched to a gene: 11.

The gene calls are TRBV28 and TRBJ2-7; 7 nucleotides line up with TRBD2. The CDR3 length is 17 residues. J was trimmed by 2 bases and V by 3 bases; bases with no gene match: 13. Per the germline V gene, CDR1 is MDHEN and CDR2 is SYDVKM. Written as DNA, the CDR3 is TGTGCCAGCAGTTTCCGGCGGGGCGGGAGTTACCCCTACGAGCAGTACTTC. Amino acids: CASSFRRGGSYPYEQYF.

The rearrangement uses TRBV19 and TRBJ1-4, with TRBD1 matching 10 bases. Per the germline V gene, CDR1 is LNHDA and CDR2 is SQIVND (reference sequence). The CDR3 runs 15 residues. V dropped 5 bases and J dropped 7; count of bases not matched to a gene: 7. CDR3 coding DNA: TGTGCCAGTAGTCCTCGGACAGGGGGAAGTGAAAAACTGTTTTTT. Translated: CASSPRTGGSEKLFF.

The rearrangement joins TRBV4-2 to TRBJ1-2; maybe TRBD1 (5 bases). The germline V gene has CDR1 LGHNA and CDR2 YNFKEQ. Trimming left V 4 bases short and J 4 bases short, with 19 bases between. CDR3 length: 16 residues. CDR3 region: CASSPRGGEVVYGYTF. DNA for the CDR3: TGTGCCAGCAGCCCCCGGGGGGGGGAGGTAGTCTATGGCTACACCTTC.

The V and J genes are TRBV28 and TRBJ2-7, with 15 bases fitting TRBD2. The V and J ends lost 6 bases and 4 bases, in that order; junction bases with no gene match: 7. The CDR3 runs to 16 residues. Germline loops: CDR1 MDHEN, CDR2 SYDVKM. CDR3 region: CASRGRGTSGRYEQYF. For the CDR3, the DNA is TGTGCCAGCAGGGGCCGTGGGACTAGCGGGAGGTACGAGCAGTACTTC. Full variable domain (outside the CDR3, taken from reference TRBV28 and TRBJ2-7): DVKVTQSSRYLVKRTGEKVFLECVQDMDHENMFWYRQDPGLGLRLIYFSYDVKMKEKGDIPEGYSVSREKKERFSLILESASTNQTSMYLCASRGRGTSGRYEQYFGPGTRLTVT.

This clone was counted once. V gene TRBV11-2 combines with J gene TRBJ2-5; D is perhaps TRBD2 (5 bases). V lost 5 bases and J 9 bases, leaving 19 bases between the germline ends. There are 14 residues in the CDR3. CDR1 is SGHAT, CDR2 FQNNGV, per germline. CDR3 protein: CASSPRRAPGAQYF. CDR3 bases: TGTGCCAGCAGCCCCCGCCGAGCGCCCGGGGCCCAGTACTTC.

The CDR3 DNA is TGTGCCATCAGTGATTGGACTAGCGGGACCATTAACACCGGGGAGCTGTTTTTT. Protein: CAISDWTSGTINTGELFF. This chain links TRBV10-3 with TRBJ2-2; 12 bases align to TRBD2. V was clipped by 3 bases and J by 2 bases; unmatched bases: 7. CDR1 is ENHRY and CDR2 is SYGVKD in the germline V gene. The CDR3 runs to 18 residues.

This chain connects TRBV7-9 to TRBJ2-1; D is possibly TRBD2 (6 bases). CDR1 is SEHNR and CDR2 is FQNEAQ in the germline V gene (reference sequence). The CDR3 is 17 amino acids. The V end was cut by 1 base, the J end by 4 bases, with 17 bases between. As DNA, the CDR3 is TGTGCCAGCAGCTTAGACCCCTCCGGGACTGATTACAATGAGCAGTTCTTC. This encodes CASSLDPSGTDYNEQFF.

This clone appeared once. V usage is TRBV11-2 and J usage is TRBJ2-5; TRBD2 matches at 9 bases. The CDR3 spans 17 residues. Germline V gives CDR1 SGHAT, CDR2 FQNNGV. The ends lost 1 base at V and 0 bases at J; junction bases unmatched: 6. The CDR3 is CASSLVASGRYQETQYF. CDR3 coding DNA: TGTGCCAGCAGCTTAGTGGCCAGCGGGAGGTACCAAGAGACCCAGTACTTC.

V and J are TRBV19 and TRBJ2-1, with 10 bases that match TRBD2. The CDR3 has 14 residues. The germline V gene encodes CDR1 LNHDA and CDR2 SQIVND (reference sequence). Unmatched junction bases numbered 2, after V lost 4 bases and J lost 5 bases. Here the CDR3 reads CASSKREGNNEQFF. In nucleotides, the CDR3 is TGTGCCAGTAGTAAGCGGGAGGGCAACAATGAGCAGTTCTTC.

The chain is built from TRBV5-1 and TRBJ1-1, with a tentative D call TRBD1 (6 bases). The CDR3 is made up of 13 amino acids. Deletions cut 4 bases from V and 1 base from J, with 8 bases between. Germline values: CDR1 SGHRS, CDR2 YFSETQ. The CDR3 sequence is CASSPQGNTEAFF. In nucleotides, the CDR3 is TGCGCCAGCAGCCCACAGGGGAACACTGAAGCTTTCTTT.

V gene TRBV15 combines with J gene TRBJ2-2, with D hard to call. Looked up from germline, CDR1 is LNHNV and CDR2 is YYDKDF (reference sequence). The CDR3 is made up of 15 amino acids. Trimming pared 0 bases from V and 5 bases from J, leaving 10 bases between. For the CDR3, the DNA is TGTGCCACCAGCAGAGATCGAGCTTCTACCGGGGAGCTGTTTTTT. It specifies CATSRDRASTGELFF.

The V call is TRBV27, the J call TRBJ2-1, with 9 positions matching TRBD2. The J segment lost 8 bases and the V segment lost 3 bases, leaving 5 bases of the junction unmatched. The germline V gene has CDR1 MNHEY and CDR2 SMNVEV (reference sequence). This CDR3 spans 14 amino acids. CDR3 sequence reads: CASSLASGTYEQFF. The CDR3 nucleotides read TGTGCCAGCAGTTTGGCTAGCGGGACTTATGAGCAGTTCTTC.

The chain has TRBV19 and TRBJ2-1; 7 bases agree with TRBD2. Per the germline V gene, CDR1 is LNHDA and CDR2 is SQIVND (reference sequence). With V trimmed by 7 bases and J by 4 bases, 7 bases remained unmatched. The CDR3 consists of 14 residues. CDR3 DNA sequence: TGTGCCAGTACTCGCGGGGGATTGTACAATGAGCAGTTCTTC. It encodes CASTRGGLYNEQFF.

This chain connects TRBV9 to TRBJ2-1; 8 nucleotides line up with TRBD1. J gave up 8 bases and V 4 bases, and 2 bases lay outside the gene matches. This CDR3 region has 12 residues. Germline V lookup: CDR1 SGDLS, CDR2 YYNGEE. CDR3 region: CASSPGQDEQFF. The CDR3 nucleotides read TGTGCCAGCAGCCCGGGACAGGATGAGCAGTTCTTC.

The chain combines TRBV27 with TRBJ2-1, with TRBD2 matching 8 bases. The V gene end was trimmed by 5 bases and the J gene end by 3 bases; junction bases not matched to a gene: 6. CDR1 is MNHEY and CDR2 is SMNVEV in the germline V gene (reference sequence). The CDR3 totals 15 residues. The CDR3 spells CASSQSGSVYNEQFF. In DNA form, the CDR3 reads TGTGCCAGCAGTCAAAGCGGGAGTGTCTACAATGAGCAGTTCTTC.

This chain links TRBV11-3 with TRBJ2-7; D not certain. V was pared by 7 bases and J by 4 bases, with 11 bases between. Germline CDR1 SGHNT, CDR2 YENEEA. This CDR3 spans 12 amino acids. The CDR3 region is CASTKDGYEQYF. The CDR3 DNA reads TGTGCCAGCACCAAAGACGGGTACGAGCAGTACTTC.

The V call is TRBV4-1, the J call TRBJ2-5; TRBD1 aligns across 11 bases. With 1 base clipped from V and 3 bases from J, the junction kept 4 bases outside the gene matches. The CDR3 spans 16 residues. The germline gives CDR1 MGHRA, CDR2 YSYEKL. The CDR3 sequence: CASSQGDRGGKETQYF. The CDR3 DNA follows: TGCGCCAGCAGCCAAGGGGACAGGGGGGGGAAAGAGACCCAGTACTTC.

This clone was seen a single time. The chain uses TRBV20-1 and TRBJ1-2, with 7 bases matching TRBD1. There are 11 residues in the CDR3. J lost 8 bases, V lost 6 bases, and 6 bases had no gene match. The V gene's germline CDR1 is DFQATT and CDR2 SNEGSKA (reference sequence). The CDR3 nucleotides read TGCAGTGCAAGATACAGGGGAGGCTACACCTTC. Translated, it gives CSARYRGGYTF.

This rearrangement joins TRBV9 to TRBJ1-3, with TRBD1 matching over 11 bases. This CDR3 is 17 amino acids long. CDR1 and CDR2 (germline): SGDLS, YYNGEE. V lost 3 bases and J lost 0; bases outside the gene matches: 5. The CDR3, as DNA: TGTGCCAGCAGCGAGGGACAGGGGGATCGCTCTGGAAACACCATATATTTT. Translating it yields CASSEGQGDRSGNTIYF.

V usage is TRBV4-2 and J usage is TRBJ2-2, with 7 nucleotides matching TRBD2. V was pared by 3 bases and J by 2 bases, with 6 bases of the junction left unmatched. Germline CDR1 is LGHNA and CDR2 is YNFKEQ. This CDR3 comprises 16 residues. CDR3 sequence reads: CASSQHLADNTGELFF. CDR3 coding DNA: TGTGCCAGCAGCCAGCATCTAGCGGACAACACCGGGGAGCTGTTTTTT.

J is TRBJ2-7 and V is TRBV5-1, with 13 nucleotides matching TRBD2. The germline gives CDR1 SGHRS, CDR2 YFSETQ. V lost 7 bases to trimming and J lost 1 base; unmatched junction nucleotides: 11. There are 17 residues in the CDR3. In nucleotides, the CDR3 is TGCGCCAGCCGTACGACGACTAGCGGGAGGAGGTCCTACGAGCAGTACTTC. This translates into CASRTTTSGRRSYEQYF.